This T cell receptor delta chain was captured in a study of Vδ1+ human thymocytes. General study results and limits: In the thymus, TRG and TRD repertoires looked highly polyclonal with Gaussian CDR3 lengths. Despite high sort purity, about 19% of thymic T cell receptor delta sequences were Vdelta2.

Alphabeta T cells were depleted, then CD3+ Vdelta1+ Vdelta2- thymocytes were FACS-sorted. This CDR3 is built from 17 residues. With V trimmed by 6 bases and J by 3 bases, 15 bases remained unmatched. Germline V gene data show CDR1 as TSWWSYY and CDR2 as QGS. About this clone: Its antigen is currently unknown.

Sequences come from RNA converted to cDNA by reverse transcription. Multiplex PCR used pooled V-gene forward primers and a constant-region reverse primer to amplify CDR3s. TCRdb reanalyzed the multiplex PCR reads using CATT. The data contain under 80,000 delta-chain clones, more than 30% of them singletons. The V and J genes are TRDV1 and TRDJ1; TRDD3 aligns across 8 bases. The sequenced sample was Vdelta1+ gamma-delta thymocytes from the thymus. Subset described: FACS-sorted CD3+ TCRalphabeta- TCRVdelta1+ TCRVdelta2- thymocytes. This receptor was taken from a boy younger than two who had congenital heart surgery. CDR3 region: CALGPRGDWGLSDKLIF. The CDR3 DNA sequence: TGTGCTCTTGGCCCCCGCGGCGACTGGGGGCTATCCGATAAACTCATCTTT.